The 18 T cell receptor beta chains listed next were all sequenced from one sample in a study of cytomegalovirus exposure and HLA in healthy donors. The PCR contained 60 Vbeta and 13 Jbeta primers. The method was immunoSEQ multiplex PCR; TCRdb's version includes in-frame clones alone and lacks a portion of them. The table includes around 150,000 clones, about 65% detected once. The sequenced sample was PBMCs. The receptors stem from a woman aged 25-40 years in good health and CMV-seronegative.

The genes are TRBV9 and TRBJ2-5; D perhaps matches TRBD2 (6 bases). The CDR3 covers 16 residues. Germline V gives CDR1 SGDLS, CDR2 YYNGEE. V was pared by 4 bases and J by 5 bases, with 21 bases between. The CDR3 DNA reads as TGTGCCAGCAGCCCCTCCGGAGGGAGGAGATACGAGACCCAGTACTTC. It specifies CASSPSGGRRYETQYF.

The chain is built from TRBV9 and TRBJ1-6, with D hard to call. The germline V and J ends were trimmed by 0 bases and 0 bases, with 7 bases remaining between them. The CDR3 extends over 16 amino acids. CDR1 and CDR2 (germline): SGDLS, YYNGEE. CDR3 amino acids: CASSVGLSSYNSPLHF. The CDR3 DNA follows: TGTGCCAGCAGCGTAGGACTAAGCTCCTATAATTCACCCCTCCACTTT. Filled out from reference TRBV9 and TRBJ1-6, the complete variable domain reads DSGVTQTPKHLITATGQRVTLRCSPRSGDLSVYWYQQSLDQGLQFLIQYYNGEERAKGNILERFSAQQFPDLHSELNLSSLELGDSALYFCASSVGLSSYNSPLHFGNGTRLTVT.

The CDR3 spells CASSSQGLGQPQHF. For the CDR3, the DNA is TGTGCCAGCAGCTCCCAGGGGTTAGGTCAGCCCCAGCATTTT. The rearrangement links TRBV9 to TRBJ1-5; possible D gene TRBD1, 6 bases. Looked up from germline, CDR1 is SGDLS and CDR2 is YYNGEE. CDR3 length equals 14 residues. V gave up 4 bases and J gave up 6 bases, with 14 bases separating them.

The V gene is TRBV20-1, the J gene TRBJ2-5; unclear D gene. The germline gives CDR1 DFQATT, CDR2 SNEGSKA (reference sequence). The ends were cut back, 5 bases at V and 5 bases at J, with 9 bases in the middle. This CDR3 spans 11 amino acids. The CDR3 DNA reads as TGCAGTGCTGCGGCGTTCGAGACCCAGTACTTC. The encoded protein is CSAAAFETQYF.

The V call is TRBV5-6, the J call TRBJ2-1; weak D call: TRBD1 (6 bases). The ends were cut back, 0 bases at V and 5 bases at J, with 12 bases in the middle. Germline V gene data show CDR1 as SGHDT and CDR2 as YYEEEE. The CDR3 covers 15 residues. The CDR3 reads CASSLGGRTNNEQFF. The CDR3 coding sequence is TGTGCCAGCAGCTTGGGGGGGCGTACTAACAATGAGCAGTTCTTC.

The J gene is TRBJ2-7, the V gene TRBV27; D gene ambiguous. The V end was cut by 4 bases, the J end by 3 bases, with 13 bases between. The V gene's germline CDR1 is MNHEY and CDR2 SMNVEV (reference sequence). The CDR3 is made up of 14 amino acids. CDR3 in amino acids: CASSSVLNHYEQYF. The CDR3 nucleotides read TGTGCCAGCAGTTCGGTCCTCAATCACTACGAGCAGTACTTC.

Only a few counts were recorded for this clone. The gene calls are TRBV7-9 and TRBJ2-7; 12 bases agree with TRBD1. Germline-derived CDR1 and CDR2 are SEHNR and FQNEAQ (reference sequence). The CDR3 sequence is 14 residues long. V lost 3 bases and J lost 6; bases outside the gene matches: 3. CDR3 sequence reads: CASSFRDRGPEQYF. For the CDR3, the DNA is TGTGCCAGCAGCTTCCGGGACAGGGGGCCCGAGCAGTACTTC.

The chain is built from TRBV10-3 and TRBJ2-1; 8 bases match TRBD1. Germline V lookup: CDR1 ENHRY, CDR2 SYGVKD. The V and J ends lost 1 base and 3 bases, in that order; junction bases with no gene match: 8. This CDR3 has 17 residues. The CDR3 DNA reads as TGTGCCATCAGTGAGTTCCCCCCGGACAGGGTCTACAATGAGCAGTTCTTC. Translation: CAISEFPPDRVYNEQFF.

This clone was picked up one time. The genes are TRBV18 and TRBJ2-2; 10 nucleotides match TRBD1. Germline V gene sequence: CDR1 KGHSH, CDR2 LQKENI. This CDR3 region has 20 residues. J was trimmed by 4 bases and V by 2 bases; bases with no gene match: 16. CDR3 sequence reads: CASSPDSGTGAGTRTGELFF. The DNA for the CDR3 is TGTGCCAGCTCACCAGACTCCGGGACAGGGGCCGGGACACGCACCGGGGAGCTGTTTTTT.

The V gene is TRBV30, the J gene TRBJ1-4; no reliable D call. Deletions cut 2 bases from V and 4 bases from J, with 11 bases between. The CDR3 totals 14 residues. Germline assignment: CDR1 GTSNPN and CDR2 SVGIG (reference sequence). Written as DNA, the CDR3 is TGTGCCTGGAGTCCAGGTGGAGGTAATGAAAAACTGTTTTTT. Protein sequence: CAWSPGGGNEKLFF. Full variable domain (remainder filled in from reference TRBV30 and TRBJ1-4): SQTIHQWPATLVQPVGSPLSLECTVEGTSNPNLYWYRQAAGRGLQLLFYSVGIGQISSEVPQNLSASRPQDRQFILSSKKLLLSDSGFYLCAWSPGGGNEKLFFGSGTQLSVL.

This chain joins TRBV11-1 and TRBJ1-1; no firm D call. The V and J ends lost 1 base and 0 bases respectively, with 9 bases between them. The CDR3 is 15 residues long. Germline lookup yields CDR1 SGHAT and CDR2 FQDESV (reference sequence). The CDR3, as DNA: TGTGCCAGCAGCTTAGTGGGGAGACTGAACACTGAAGCTTTCTTT. Its translation is CASSLVGRLNTEAFF.

The gene calls are TRBV7-2 and TRBJ2-1, with TRBD1 matching over 7 bases. This CDR3 spans 12 amino acids. Germline CDR1 SGHTA, CDR2 FQGNSA. J lost 9 bases, V lost 5 bases, and 4 bases had no gene match. The CDR3 DNA sequence: TGTGCCAGCAGCGTGACAGGGTTTGAGCAGTTCTTC. It specifies CASSVTGFEQFF.

Only one count was recorded for this clone. The CDR3 DNA reads TGTGCCAGCAGTGAGGGCTACGAGCAGTACTTC. As protein: CASSEGYEQYF. The V and J genes are TRBV6-6 and TRBJ2-7; possibly TRBD2 for D (5 bases). The CDR3 covers 11 residues. Germline loops: CDR1 MNHNY, CDR2 SVGAGI (reference sequence). With 5 bases removed from V and 3 bases from J, the gap between germline ends came to 5 bases.

The rearrangement uses TRBV19 and TRBJ1-1, with 8 bases identical to TRBD1. Germline values: CDR1 LNHDA, CDR2 SQIVND (reference sequence). After removal of 5 bases from V and 1 base from J, the junction contained 15 bases not matched to a gene. The CDR3 contains 18 residues. In DNA form, the CDR3 reads TGTGCCAGTAGTTCCTTCCCTCGGGGAGGGACAGGGAACACTGAAGCTTTCTTT. Translating gives CASSSFPRGGTGNTEAFF.

This rearrangement joins TRBV29-1 to TRBJ2-7; TRBD1 matches 10 bases. The CDR3 consists of 14 residues. Trimming removed 7 bases from V and 2 bases from J; junction bases left unmatched: 8. The germline V gene has CDR1 SQVTM and CDR2 ANQGSEA. CDR3 sequence: CSARGTGDPYEQYF. The CDR3 DNA follows: TGCAGCGCTCGCGGGACAGGGGACCCCTACGAGCAGTACTTC.

The rearrangement links TRBV7-2 to TRBJ1-1; no reliable D call. Looked up from germline, CDR1 is SGHTA and CDR2 is FQGNSA. The CDR3 is 14 residues long. V lost 5 bases and J 0 bases, leaving 10 bases between the germline ends. As DNA, the CDR3 is TGTGCCAGCAGCCGCCTTACAGTGAACACTGAAGCTTTCTTT. It translates to CASSRLTVNTEAFF.

This clone occurred a few times. The chain uses TRBV4-3 and TRBJ2-1; 7 bases fit TRBD2. J lost 7 bases, V lost 0 bases, and 12 bases had no gene match. CDR1 is LGHNA and CDR2 is YSLEER in the germline V gene. The CDR3 covers 17 residues. CDR3 sequence (DNA): TGCGCCAGCAGCCAAGATCGAGTGGGAGGGCCGGGGAATGAGCAGTTCTTC. Encoded protein: CASSQDRVGGPGNEQFF.

This clone appeared a few times. V gene TRBV6-6 combines with J gene TRBJ1-1; tentative D call: TRBD1 (5 bases). The V end was cut by 0 bases, the J end by 3 bases, with 11 bases between. The CDR3 totals 15 residues. In germline, CDR1 is MNHNY, CDR2 SVGAGI (reference sequence). CDR3 sequence (DNA): TGTGCCAGCAGTTACTCAAATCCAGGGTACACTGAAGCTTTCTTT. Translated: CASSYSNPGYTEAFF.